This passage covers 23 T cell receptor beta chains from one sample sequenced in a study of CD8 T cells in ankylosing spondylitis. Overall study findings and caveats: There was a TCR beta motif, made of several highly homologous variants, that appeared characteristic of ankylosing spondylitis blood.

No cognate antigen is known for these TCRs. TCRdb re-called the 5' RACE reads with MiXCR, one entry per CDR3 protein. The repertoire has roughly 700,000 distinct CDR3 sequences, around 20% of them found once; the top ten carry about 19%. Sequenced material: blood, either unsorted or a sorted T cell fraction (not recorded which). These receptors originate from a male donor with ankylosing spondylitis.

V gene TRBV20-1 combines with J gene TRBJ2-2; D call uncertain. Trimming stripped 4 bases from V and 4 bases from J, with 16 bases between. CDR3 size: 15 residues. Germline loops: CDR1 DFQATT, CDR2 SNEGSKA (reference sequence). CDR3 loop: CSATRSPSSTGELFF. Here the CDR3 DNA reads TGCAGTGCTACTAGGTCCCCCTCCTCCACCGGGGAGCTGTTTTTT.

This clonotype showed up just a few times. J is TRBJ2-3 and V is TRBV28; perhaps D is TRBD1 or TRBD2 (5 bases each). CDR3 length: 14 residues. Germline CDR1 MDHEN, CDR2 SYDVKM. Trimming removed 3 bases at V and 6 bases at J, with 13 bases between. DNA of the CDR3: TGTGCCAGCAGTTTCTCCCCCGGGGCGGATACGCAGTATTTT. Translating it yields CASSFSPGADTQYF. The full variable domain, its missing parts supplied by reference TRBV28 and TRBJ2-3, is DVKVTQSSRYLVKRTGEKVFLECVQDMDHENMFWYRQDPGLGLRLIYFSYDVKMKEKGDIPEGYSVSREKKERFSLILESASTNQTSMYLCASSFSPGADTQYFGPGTRLTVL.

V and J are TRBV6-2 or TRBV6-3 and TRBJ1-2, with D unresolved. Germline-derived CDR1 and CDR2 are MNHEY and SVGEGT. CDR3 length: 15 residues. Between the trimmed V and J ends, which lost 6 bases and 0 bases, there was a span of 14 bases. The CDR3, as DNA: TGTGCCAGCAGAGAGGGCCACCTGACTAACTATGGCTACACCTTC. As protein: CASREGHLTNYGYTF.

The rearrangement links TRBV12-3 or TRBV12-4 to TRBJ1-2; 11 bases map to TRBD1. This CDR3 is built from 15 residues. J lost 8 bases, V lost 5 bases, and 10 bases had no gene match. CDR3 amino acids: CASSPRGQGAGGYTF. In DNA, the CDR3 is TGTGCCAGCAGTCCACGAGGACAGGGGGCAGGAGGCTACACCTTC.

This clonotype was detected many times. CDR3 residues: CASRRLTGTGYTF. In DNA, the CDR3 is TGTGCCAGCAGAAGACTTACCGGGACGGGCTACACCTTC. The J gene is TRBJ1-2, the V gene TRBV25-1, with D possibly TRBD1 on 5 matching bases. CDR3 length equals 13 residues. Per germline, CDR1 MGHDK and CDR2 SYGVNS. V lost 6 bases, J lost 8 bases, and 16 bases lay in between.

This clonotype has more than one count but fewer than ten. The V call is TRBV20-1, the J call TRBJ1-5, with D perhaps matching TRBD1 (6 bases). The CDR3 sequence is 14 residues long. V was clipped by 5 bases and J by 5 bases, with 16 bases between them. Germline loops: CDR1 DFQATT, CDR2 SNEGSKA (reference sequence). Here the CDR3 reads CSAVGGAGDQPQHF. DNA for the CDR3: TGCAGTGCTGTCGGGGGCGCAGGCGATCAGCCCCAGCATTTT.

There are a few counts of this clonotype. The chain has TRBV5-1 and TRBJ2-3; TRBD2 matches 10 bases. The CDR3 covers 16 residues. Germline CDR1 and CDR2: SGHRS and YFSETQ. Trimming cost V 4 bases and J 0 bases; bases outside gene matches: 5. CDR3 sequence (DNA): TGCGCCAGCAGCGCGACTAGCGGGCCGAGCACAGATACGCAGTATTTT. This gives the protein CASSATSGPSTDTQYF.

The chain couples TRBV6-6 to TRBJ2-5; 8 bases align to TRBD1. The CDR3 runs 13 residues. From germline, CDR1 is MNHNY and CDR2 SVGAGI (reference sequence). J gave up 4 bases and V 6 bases, and 4 bases lay outside the gene matches. The CDR3 region has the DNA TGTGCCAGCAGGCTGACAGGGGCAGAGACCCAGTACTTC. Translating it yields CASRLTGAETQYF.

The chain joins TRBV7-2 to TRBJ2-7, with 10 positions matching TRBD1. The CDR3 is 15 amino acids. The germline gives CDR1 SGHTA, CDR2 FQGNSA. The ends lost 4 bases at V and 6 bases at J; junction bases unmatched: 9. This chain's CDR3 is CASSSRGDRGSEQYF. CDR3 bases: TGTGCCAGCAGCTCAAGGGGGGACAGGGGTTCCGAGCAGTACTTC.

This clonotype came up a few times. The CDR3 nucleotides are TGTGCCAGCAGTAAGAGAGGGGGAGGCAATGAGCAGTTCTTC. This gives the protein CASSKRGGGNEQFF. The chain carries TRBV5-6 and TRBJ2-1; D is tentatively TRBD1 or TRBD2 (6 bases each). The CDR3 is 14 residues long. Looked up from germline, CDR1 is SGHDT and CDR2 is YYEEEE. V dropped 5 bases and J dropped 6 bases, with 15 bases sitting between them.

The chain employs TRBV5-1 and TRBJ1-1; unclear D gene. Per germline, CDR1 SGHRS and CDR2 YFSETQ. V was cut by 0 bases and J by 1 base, with 10 bases left in between. This CDR3 contains 15 residues. The CDR3 sequence: CASSLVSAKNTEAFF. CDR3 coding DNA: TGCGCCAGCAGCTTGGTTTCGGCTAAGAACACTGAAGCTTTCTTT.

V and J are TRBV5-1 and TRBJ2-3; D perhaps matches TRBD2 (5 bases). Germline loops: CDR1 SGHRS, CDR2 YFSETQ. The V end was cut by 4 bases, the J end by 2 bases, with 17 bases between. The CDR3 spans 16 residues. The CDR3 DNA sequence: TGCGCCAGCAGCCCTCCGACTACCTCCAACACAGATACGCAGTATTTT. Protein product: CASSPPTTSNTDTQYF. Variable domain in full (rest from reference TRBV5-1 and TRBJ2-3): KAGVTQTPRYLIKTRGQQVTLSCSPISGHRSVSWYQQTPGQGLQFLFEYFSETQRNKGNFPGRFSGRQFSNSRSEMNVSTLELGDSALYLCASSPPTTSNTDTQYFGPGTRLTVL.

The V gene is TRBV7-4, the J gene TRBJ2-7; D remains ambiguous. The CDR3 runs 9 residues. The germline V gene has CDR1 SGHVT and CDR2 SQSDAQ. Between the trimmed V and J ends, which lost 6 bases and 5 bases, there was a span of 2 bases. The DNA for the CDR3 is TGTGCCAGCAGAAACGAGCAGTACTTC. Its protein product is CASRNEQYF.

The V gene is TRBV6-2 or TRBV6-3, the J gene TRBJ2-7; 14 nucleotides align to TRBD2. This CDR3 is built from 18 residues. From germline, CDR1 is MNHEY and CDR2 SVGEGT. Losses at the gene ends were 1 base for V and 4 bases for J; bases not matched to a gene: 9. The CDR3 DNA reads TGTGCCAGCAGTTACTTCCCGGGACTAGCGGGAGAAGGGTACGAGCAGTACTTC. The encoded protein is CASSYFPGLAGEGYEQYF.

This clonotype has just a few counts. The chain joins TRBV27 to TRBJ1-5; D may be TRBD1 (5 bases). CDR3 length equals 15 residues. Trimming pared 5 bases from V and 6 bases from J, leaving 17 bases between. Germline assignment: CDR1 MNHEY and CDR2 SMNVEV (reference sequence). The DNA for the CDR3 is TGTGCCAGCAGTCCCCCCGGGGCGGGAGTTCAGCCCCAGCATTTT. Translated, it gives CASSPPGAGVQPQHF.

Comment on this clonotype: An end of the junction differs from the germline gene, which may be a read error. The V gene is TRBV29-1, the J gene TRBJ2-3; a weak D match, TRBD1 (6 bases). The CDR3 totals 15 residues. Germline assignment: CDR1 SQVTM and CDR2 ANQGSEA. For the CDR3, the DNA is TGCAGCGTCCCCGCTGGGGGCCCTGCCACAAATACGCAGTATTTT. Translating gives CSVPAGGPATNTQYF.

This rearrangement joins TRBV11-2 to TRBJ2-7; tentative D call: TRBD1 (6 bases). Trimming left V 1 base short and J 4 bases short, with 14 bases between. The CDR3 extends over 15 amino acids. Germline V gene sequence: CDR1 SGHAT, CDR2 FQNNGV. In DNA form, the CDR3 reads TGTGCCAGCAGCTTAGCGTGGGGGCTTGGATACGAGCAGTACTTC. Its protein is CASSLAWGLGYEQYF.

This clonotype was seen more than once but under ten times. This chain links TRBV28 with TRBJ2-7; 7 bases match TRBD1. The germline V gene encodes CDR1 MDHEN and CDR2 SYDVKM. V was pared by 6 bases and J by 7 bases, with 9 bases of the junction left unmatched. The CDR3 sequence is 13 residues long. As DNA, the CDR3 is TGTGCCAGCAGAAGGGACAGAAAACTTGAGCAGTACTTC. The encoded protein is CASRRDRKLEQYF.

This clonotype was counted only a few times. The chain recombines TRBV7-9 with TRBJ2-1, with 8 bases lining up with TRBD1. V shed 6 bases, J shed 2 bases, and the junction held 3 bases outside the gene matches. The V gene's germline CDR1 is SEHNR and CDR2 FQNEAQ (reference sequence). The CDR3 has 14 amino acids. CDR3 bases: TGTGCCAGCAGTGGACAGGGCACCTACAATGAGCAGTTCTTC. Protein: CASSGQGTYNEQFF.

The chain has TRBV20-1 and TRBJ1-1; the D is unclear. The germline CDR1 and CDR2 sequences are DFQATT and SNEGSKA (reference sequence). V was trimmed by 1 base and J by 0 bases, leaving 6 bases between them. The CDR3 loop spans 13 amino acids. Written as DNA, the CDR3 is TGCAGTGCTAGAGCCGGGGTGAACACTGAAGCTTTCTTT. It codes for CSARAGVNTEAFF.

The V and J genes are TRBV7-6 and TRBJ2-3; a weak D match, TRBD1 (5 bases). Per the germline V gene, CDR1 is SGHVS and CDR2 is FNYEAQ. The CDR3 covers 13 residues. Trimming shortened V by 5 bases and J by 6 bases, and 12 bases separated the two germline ends. The CDR3, as DNA: TGTGCCAGCAGCCGACAGCCTAGGGATACGCAGTATTTT. It is translated as CASSRQPRDTQYF.

The rearrangement uses TRBV4-1 and TRBJ2-1, with 16 bases lining up with TRBD2. The CDR3 sequence is 16 residues long. Germline V gene data show CDR1 as MGHRA and CDR2 as YSYEKL. V lost 0 bases, J lost 11 bases, and 4 bases stayed unmatched. The CDR3 DNA reads TGCGCCAGCAGCCAAGATGGGACTAGCGGGGGGGTGAAGCAGTTCTTC. Protein sequence: CASSQDGTSGGVKQFF.

The chain recombines TRBV11-3 with TRBJ1-1; 10 bases fit TRBD1. The V and J ends lost 1 base and 1 base, in that order; junction bases with no gene match: 0. The V gene's germline CDR1 is SGHNT and CDR2 YENEEA. The CDR3 is 15 amino acids. CDR3 sequence reads: CASSLGQGANTEAFF. As DNA, the CDR3 is TGTGCCAGCAGCTTAGGACAGGGGGCGAACACTGAAGCTTTCTTT.